This is a list of T cell receptor beta chains from one sample in a study of graft-versus-host responses after intestinal transplantation. Antigens of these TCRs are unknown. Method: immunoSEQ multiplex PCR; TCRdb's copy keeps in-frame clones and lacks some. Counted here are around 89,000 clones, roughly 92% occurring once; the ten biggest clones make up around 0.44%. The source was unstimulated CD8+ T cells sorted from spleen or lymph node cells, collected before transplant. These receptors all stem from a human donor who was the organ donor for an intestinal transplant. Both conserved end residues are part of each CDR3. A D gene is named only where the DNA matches it firmly. The size of a clone is reported for some rows only, either as once, few or many, or as a class for expanded clones.

NA,TRBJ1-2,NA,TRBV7-9,CASSFRLSYRVHGYTF,TGTGCCAGCAGCTTCCGCCTCTCCTACAGGGTCCATGGCTACACCTTC
NA,TRBJ2-3,NA,TRBV13,CASSLGVTGDTQYF,TGTGCCAGCAGCTTGGGAGTGACTGGAGATACGCAGTATTTT
NA,TRBJ2-7,TRBD2,TRBV27,CASLGLAGNTYEQYF,TGTGCCAGCCTCGGACTAGCGGGGAACACCTACGAGCAGTACTTC
NA,TRBJ1-1,NA,TRBV4-3,CASSQYSTMNTEAFF,TGCGCCAGCAGCCAATACAGTACAATGAACACTGAAGCTTTCTTT
NA,TRBJ2-7,TRBD2,TRBV11-3,CASSLVGGNSYEQYF,TGTGCCAGCAGCTTAGTCGGGGGGAACTCCTACGAGCAGTACTTC
once,TRBJ2-7,NA,TRBV7-8,CASSWAETGRGYEQYF,TGTGCCAGCAGCTGGGCCGAGACAGGGCGGGGTTACGAGCAGTACTTC
NA,TRBJ2-7,NA,TRBV28,CASRFAPGRYEQYF,TGTGCCAGCAGGTTTGCACCTGGGAGGTACGAGCAGTACTTC
NA,TRBJ2-2,NA,TRBV9,CASSRGGTGELFF,TGTGCCAGCAGTAGGGGCGGCACCGGGGAGCTGTTTTTT
NA,TRBJ2-7,NA,TRBV6-1,CASSEVWGGVYEQYF,TGTGCCAGCAGTGAAGTGTGGGGGGGCGTTTACGAGCAGTACTTC
NA,TRBJ2-7,NA,TRBV5-8,CASSPGSYEQYF,TGTGCCAGCAGTCCAGGGTCCTACGAGCAGTACTTC
once,TRBJ1-2,TRBD1,TRBV9,CASSPTGSLLVYGYTF,TGTGCCAGCAGCCCGACAGGGAGCCTGCTAGTCTATGGCTACACCTTC
NA,TRBJ1-5,TRBD1,TRBV27,CASSLSREGASQPQHF,TGTGCCAGCAGTTTATCTCGGGAGGGGGCAAGTCAGCCCCAGCATTTT
NA,TRBJ1-4,NA,TRBV5-1,CASARAFEGAGNEKLFF,TGCGCCAGCGCCAGAGCATTCGAAGGGGCCGGTAATGAAAAACTGTTTTTT
NA,TRBJ2-7,NA,TRBV19,CASSFQDSLYEQYF,TGTGCCAGTAGTTTCCAGGACAGTCTCTACGAGCAGTACTTC
NA,TRBJ2-1,NA,TRBV4-3,CASSQGRGEQFF,TGCGCCAGCAGCCAAGGGAGAGGGGAGCAGTTCTTC
NA,TRBJ2-7,TRBD2,TRBV2,CASRPGLAGEQYF,TGTGCCAGCAGACCGGGACTAGCAGGGGAGCAGTACTTC
NA,TRBJ1-2,TRBD1,TRBV28,CASRNLGTAYGYTF,TGTGCCAGCAGAAACTTGGGGACAGCCTATGGCTACACCTTC
NA,TRBJ2-5,NA,TRBV27,CASKEATRKETQYF,TGTGCCAGCAAGGAGGCCACACGGAAAGAGACCCAGTACTTC
NA,TRBJ1-2,TRBD1,TRBV6-5,CASSPGTGWVDGYTF,TGTGCCAGCAGCCCCGGGACAGGTTGGGTGGATGGCTACACCTTC
NA,TRBJ2-1,TRBD2,TRBV4-1,CASSQDIGLAANEQFF,TGCGCCAGCAGCCAAGATATTGGACTAGCTGCCAATGAGCAGTTCTTC
once,TRBJ2-5,NA,TRBV7-2,CASSLDSRRAQETQYF,TGTGCCAGCAGCTTAGATAGTAGGCGGGCCCAAGAGACCCAGTACTTC
NA,TRBJ2-7,NA,TRBV11-2,CASSLSGGTVSYEQYF,TGTGCCAGCAGCTTAAGTGGCGGGACAGTATCCTACGAGCAGTACTTC
NA,TRBJ1-6,NA,TRBV2,CASSGKGKWSPLHF,TGTGCCAGCAGTGGGAAGGGGAAATGGTCACCCCTCCACTTT
NA,TRBJ1-2,TRBD1,TRBV29-1,CSVEDPRGVGYTF,TGCAGCGTTGAAGATCCCAGGGGGGTTGGCTACACCTTC
NA,TRBJ1-6,NA,TRBV7-9,CASSPGGRDRSYNSPLHF,TGTGCCAGCAGCCCGGGAGGACGGGACCGCTCCTATAATTCACCCCTCCACTTT
NA,TRBJ1-2,NA,TRBV27,CASTGAGSSYGYTF,TGTGCCAGCACCGGGGCCGGGAGCAGCTATGGCTACACCTTC
NA,TRBJ2-1,NA,TRBV29-1,CSVAPPDSGAYNEQFF,TGCAGCGTTGCCCCGCCGGACAGCGGAGCCTACAATGAGCAGTTCTTC
NA,TRBJ2-1,TRBD1,TRBV9,CASSGPGTGGYEQFF,TGTGCCAGCAGCGGCCCCGGGACAGGGGGCTACGAGCAGTTCTTC
NA,TRBJ2-4,NA,TRBV4-1,CASSQGTRGKNIQYF,TGCGCCAGCAGCCAGGGGACAAGGGGAAAAAACATTCAGTACTTC
NA,TRBJ2-2,NA,TRBV2,CASSDRVNTGELFF,TGTGCCAGCAGTGACAGGGTGAACACCGGGGAGCTGTTTTTT